This TCR beta chain was identified during a study of blood T cell repertoires in COVID-19. Per the original methods: Amplification with reference gene primers provided the estimates of nucleated cell counts. Sequencing was performed with immunoSEQ multiplex PCR; in TCRdb, only in-frame clones are kept and a portion is missing. Clone size and the V and J calls come from that table; the DNA yielded D and trimming. The table shows 400,000 to 450,000 clones, with more than 70% occurring only once. V shed 6 bases and J shed 8 bases, with 13 bases lying between them. The CDR3 runs to 12 residues. Per the germline V gene, CDR1 is KGHSH and CDR2 is LQKENI.

The clonotype was recovered from a woman in her forties or fifties with COVID-19, enrolled during active disease. The source material was peripheral blood. This chain connects TRBV18 to TRBJ1-1; TRBD1 might be the D (5 bases). Written as DNA, the CDR3 is TGTGCCAGCTCGACCGATTGGACAGAAGCTTTCTTT. Encoded protein: CASSTDWTEAFF.